Listed below are T cell receptor beta chains from one sample, sequenced in a study of CD8 T cell repertoires and HIV-1 epitope variants. Their specific antigens are unknown. The repertoire was sequenced with immunoSEQ multiplex PCR; TCRdb's copy has only in-frame clones and lacks some. Found here are about 5,600 clones, 65% to 80% of them singletons; the top ten hold about 41%. Input material: cultured CD8+ T cells derived from PBMCs. The receptors were gathered from a male donor with HIV. Both conserved end residues are part of each CDR3. The D gene is left open where the match is weak. Some rows mark clone size as missing; the rest say once, few, many or name a class of expanded clone.

DNA | CDR3 | J | V | size | D
TGTGCCAGCAGCTCCCAGGGGTTCTTGAACACTGAAGCTTTCTTT | CASSSQGFLNTEAFF | TRBJ1-1 | TRBV9 | few | -
TGTGCCAGCCGTGTTTCGGGCACCGGGGAGCTGTTTTTT | CASRVSGTGELFF | TRBJ2-2 | TRBV7-3 | - | -
TGTGCCAGCAGCTTATCTGATACGCAGTATTTT | CASSLSDTQYF | TRBJ2-3 | TRBV11-1 | - | -
TGTGCCAGCTCACCGTGGGGGAGTCAGGGGGGAGACTATGGCTACACCTTC | CASSPWGSQGGDYGYTF | TRBJ1-2 | TRBV18 | - | TRBD1
TGTGCCAGTAGTATAGGGGTAGCGACTCAGCCCCAGCATTTT | CASSIGVATQPQHF | TRBJ1-5 | TRBV19 | - | -
TGCGCCAGCAGCCAGGAAGGTGGGGGGGAGGGACGTCGTTCCGGCTACACCTTC | CASSQEGGGEGRRSGYTF | TRBJ1-2 | TRBV5-1 | - | -
TGTGCCAGCAGCTTTAGACTAGCGGGGGACAATGAGCAGTTCTTC | CASSFRLAGDNEQFF | TRBJ2-1 | TRBV7-8 | few | TRBD2
TGTGCCAGCAGCGTAGCGGGGAGCTACAATGAGCAGTTCTTC | CASSVAGSYNEQFF | TRBJ2-1 | TRBV9 | - | -
TGTGCCAGCAGTTTCCTGTCGACGGGGGGCTCGGATACGCAGTATTTT | CASSFLSTGGSDTQYF | TRBJ2-3 | TRBV28 | - | -
TGTGCCAGCAGTTTTTTGTTCGGGCAGCCCCAGCATTTT | CASSFLFGQPQHF | TRBJ1-5 | TRBV28 | few | -
TGTGCCAGCAGCTTAGTTGAGCAGCGCACAGATACGCAGTATTTT | CASSLVEQRTDTQYF | TRBJ2-3 | TRBV7-9 | few | -
TGCGCCAGCAGCCAAGATCAGGGGGTCAATCAGCCCCAGCATTTT | CASSQDQGVNQPQHF | TRBJ1-5 | TRBV4-1 | - | TRBD1
TGCGCCAGCAGTCATGGGACTGGACCAAACAATGAGCAGTTCTTC | CASSHGTGPNNEQFF | TRBJ2-1 | TRBV5-1 | once | -
TGCGCCAGCAGCCGACTACCGGCCCAGGGACTAAGCTACACCTTC | CASSRLPAQGLSYTF | TRBJ1-2 | TRBV4-3 | few | -
TGTGCCAGCAGCTTAGTGGGGGCTAGCGATGAGCAGTTCTTC | CASSLVGASDEQFF | TRBJ2-1 | TRBV7-9 | - | -
TGTGCCAGCAGTTTAGGAGCGGGAGGGCACGAGCAGTACTTC | CASSLGAGGHEQYF | TRBJ2-7 | TRBV27 | - | TRBD2
TGTGCCAGCAGTTTATTATTAGGGCAGGACTATGGCTACACCTTC | CASSLLLGQDYGYTF | TRBJ1-2 | TRBV28 | - | -
TGTGCCTGGACCCTGTGGGGGGCGGACGGCTACACCTTC | CAWTLWGADGYTF | TRBJ1-2 | TRBV30 | - | -
TGTGCCAGCAGCCCCCTCCCGGGACAGGGAGAGGAGACCCAGTACTTC | CASSPLPGQGEETQYF | TRBJ2-5 | TRBV7-9 | - | TRBD1
TGTGCCAGCTTTAGTGGGGCTCTCTCCGGGGAGCTGTTTTTT | CASFSGALSGELFF | TRBJ2-2 | TRBV6-1 | few | -
TGTGCCAGCAGTTTTGATGTGAGGGATTTCACTGGGGCCAACGTCCTGACTTTC | CASSFDVRDFTGANVLTF | TRBJ2-6 | TRBV28 | - | -
TGTGCCAGCAGCGCTACACAGGGCAGTAATGAAAAACTGTTTTTT | CASSATQGSNEKLFF | TRBJ1-4 | TRBV6-1 | - | -
TGTGCCAGCAGTGAAAGGGACAGGGGGATATACGAGCAGTACTTC | CASSERDRGIYEQYF | TRBJ2-7 | TRBV6-1 | once | TRBD1
TGTGCCTGGAGCTCCGGGACAGGGAGGGATGGCTACACCTTC | CAWSSGTGRDGYTF | TRBJ1-2 | TRBV30 | - | TRBD1
TGTGCCAGCAGCTCCCGGACAGGGGGCTATGGCAATCAGCCCCAGCATTTT | CASSSRTGGYGNQPQHF | TRBJ1-5 | TRBV7-6 | - | TRBD1
TGTGCCAGCAGTTACCCGGGACAGGGGAACACCGGGGAGCTGTTTTTT | CASSYPGQGNTGELFF | TRBJ2-2 | TRBV6-5 | - | TRBD1